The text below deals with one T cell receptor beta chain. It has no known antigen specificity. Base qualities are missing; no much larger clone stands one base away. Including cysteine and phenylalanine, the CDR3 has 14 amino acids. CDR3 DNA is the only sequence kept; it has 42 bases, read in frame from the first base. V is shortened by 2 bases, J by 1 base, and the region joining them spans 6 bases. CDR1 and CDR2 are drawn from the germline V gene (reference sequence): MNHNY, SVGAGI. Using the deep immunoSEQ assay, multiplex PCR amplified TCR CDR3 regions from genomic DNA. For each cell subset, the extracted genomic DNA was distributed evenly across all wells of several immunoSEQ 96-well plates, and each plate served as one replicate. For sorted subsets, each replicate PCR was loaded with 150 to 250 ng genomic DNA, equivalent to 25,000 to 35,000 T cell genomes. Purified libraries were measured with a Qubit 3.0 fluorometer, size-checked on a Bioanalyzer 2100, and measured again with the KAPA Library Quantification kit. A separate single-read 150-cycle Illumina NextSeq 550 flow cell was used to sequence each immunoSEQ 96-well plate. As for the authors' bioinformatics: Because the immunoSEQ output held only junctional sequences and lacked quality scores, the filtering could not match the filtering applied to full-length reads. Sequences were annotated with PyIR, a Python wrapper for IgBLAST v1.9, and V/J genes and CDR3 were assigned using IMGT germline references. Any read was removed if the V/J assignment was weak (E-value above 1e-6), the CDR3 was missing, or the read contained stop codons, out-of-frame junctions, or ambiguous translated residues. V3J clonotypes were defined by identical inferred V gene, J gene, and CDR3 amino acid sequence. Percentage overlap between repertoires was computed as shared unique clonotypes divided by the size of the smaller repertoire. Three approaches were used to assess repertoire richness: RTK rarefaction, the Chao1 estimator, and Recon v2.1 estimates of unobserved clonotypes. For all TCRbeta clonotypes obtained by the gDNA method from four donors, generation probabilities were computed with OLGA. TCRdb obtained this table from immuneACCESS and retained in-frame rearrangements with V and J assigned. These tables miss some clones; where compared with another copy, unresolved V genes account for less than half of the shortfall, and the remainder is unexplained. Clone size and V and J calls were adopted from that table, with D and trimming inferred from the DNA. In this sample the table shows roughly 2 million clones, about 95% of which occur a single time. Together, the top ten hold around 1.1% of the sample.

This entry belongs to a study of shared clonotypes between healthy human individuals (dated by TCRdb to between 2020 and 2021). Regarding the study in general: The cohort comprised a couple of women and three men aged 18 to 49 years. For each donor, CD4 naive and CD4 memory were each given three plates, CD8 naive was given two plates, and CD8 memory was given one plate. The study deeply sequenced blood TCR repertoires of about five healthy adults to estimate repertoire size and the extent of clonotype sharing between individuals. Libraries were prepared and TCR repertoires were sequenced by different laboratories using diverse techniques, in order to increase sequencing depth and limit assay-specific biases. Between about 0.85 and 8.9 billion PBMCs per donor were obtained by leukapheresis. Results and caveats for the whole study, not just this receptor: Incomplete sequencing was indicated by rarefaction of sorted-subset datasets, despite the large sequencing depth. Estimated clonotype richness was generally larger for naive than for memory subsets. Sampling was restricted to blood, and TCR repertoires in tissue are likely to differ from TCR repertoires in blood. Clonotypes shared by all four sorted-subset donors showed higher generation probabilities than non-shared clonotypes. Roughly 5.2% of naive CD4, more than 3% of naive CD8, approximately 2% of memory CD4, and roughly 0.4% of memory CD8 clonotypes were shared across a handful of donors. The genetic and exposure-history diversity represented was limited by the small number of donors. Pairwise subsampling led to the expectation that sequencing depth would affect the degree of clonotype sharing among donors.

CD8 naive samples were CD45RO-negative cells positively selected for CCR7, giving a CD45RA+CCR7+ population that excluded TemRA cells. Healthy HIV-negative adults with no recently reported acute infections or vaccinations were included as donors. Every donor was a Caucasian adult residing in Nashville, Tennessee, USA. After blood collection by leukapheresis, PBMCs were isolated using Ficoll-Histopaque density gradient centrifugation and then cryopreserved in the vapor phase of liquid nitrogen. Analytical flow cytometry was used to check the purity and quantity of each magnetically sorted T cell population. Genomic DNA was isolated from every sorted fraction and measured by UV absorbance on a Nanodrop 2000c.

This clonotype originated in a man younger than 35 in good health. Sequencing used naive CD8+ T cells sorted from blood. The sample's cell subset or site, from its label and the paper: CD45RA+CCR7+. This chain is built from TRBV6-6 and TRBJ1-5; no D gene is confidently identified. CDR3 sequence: CASSYAPSNQPQHF. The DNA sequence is TGTGCCAGCAGTTACGCGCCAAGCAATCAGCCCCAGCATTTT.